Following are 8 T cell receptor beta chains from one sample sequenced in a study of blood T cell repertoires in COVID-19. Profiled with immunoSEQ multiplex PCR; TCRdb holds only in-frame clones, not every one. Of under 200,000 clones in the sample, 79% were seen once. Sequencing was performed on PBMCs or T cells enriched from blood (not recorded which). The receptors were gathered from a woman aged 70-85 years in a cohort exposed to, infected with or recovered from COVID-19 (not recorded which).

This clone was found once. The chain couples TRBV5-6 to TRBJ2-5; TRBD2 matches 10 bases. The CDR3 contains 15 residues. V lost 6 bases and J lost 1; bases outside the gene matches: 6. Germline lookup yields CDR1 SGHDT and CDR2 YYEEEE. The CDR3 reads CASKLGLAFQETQYF. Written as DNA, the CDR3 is TGTGCCAGCAAATTGGGACTAGCGTTCCAAGAGACCCAGTACTTC.

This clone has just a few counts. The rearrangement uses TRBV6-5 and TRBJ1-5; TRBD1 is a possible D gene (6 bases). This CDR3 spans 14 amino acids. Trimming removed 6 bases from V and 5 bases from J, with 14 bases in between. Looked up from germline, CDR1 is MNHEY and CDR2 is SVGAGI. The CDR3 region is CASRPDSSYQPQHF. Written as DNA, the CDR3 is TGTGCCAGCAGACCGGACAGCTCGTATCAGCCCCAGCATTTT.

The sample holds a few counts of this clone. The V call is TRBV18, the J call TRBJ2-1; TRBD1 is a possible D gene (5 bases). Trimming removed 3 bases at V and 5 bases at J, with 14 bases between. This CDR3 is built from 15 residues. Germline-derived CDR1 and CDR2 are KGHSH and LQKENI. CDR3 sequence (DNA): TGTGCCAGCTCACCGATGCAAGGGGTACACAATGAGCAGTTCTTC. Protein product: CASSPMQGVHNEQFF.

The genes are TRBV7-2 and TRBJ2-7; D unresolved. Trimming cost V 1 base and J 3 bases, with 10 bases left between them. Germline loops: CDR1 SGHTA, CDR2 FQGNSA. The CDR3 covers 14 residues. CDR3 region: CASSLEQRVYEQYF. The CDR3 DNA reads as TGTGCCAGCAGCTTAGAACAGAGAGTCTACGAGCAGTACTTC.

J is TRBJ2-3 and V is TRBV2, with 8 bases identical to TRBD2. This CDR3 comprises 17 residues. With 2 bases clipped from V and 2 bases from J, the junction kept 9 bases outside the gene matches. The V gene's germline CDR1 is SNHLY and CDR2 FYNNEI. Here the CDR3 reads CASSERWREDLTDTQYF. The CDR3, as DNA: TGTGCCAGCAGTGAACGGTGGCGGGAGGACCTCACAGATACGCAGTATTTT.

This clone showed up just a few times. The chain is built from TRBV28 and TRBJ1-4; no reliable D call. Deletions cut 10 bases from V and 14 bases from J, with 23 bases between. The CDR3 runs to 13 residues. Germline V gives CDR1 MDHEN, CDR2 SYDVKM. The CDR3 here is CATQFGPGRGLFF. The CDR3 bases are TGTGCCACTCAATTTGGCCCGGGTAGAGGGCTGTTTTTT.

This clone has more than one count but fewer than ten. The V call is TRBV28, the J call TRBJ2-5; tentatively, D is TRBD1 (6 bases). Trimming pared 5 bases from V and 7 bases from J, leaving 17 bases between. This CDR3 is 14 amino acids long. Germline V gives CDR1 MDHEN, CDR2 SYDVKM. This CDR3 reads CASSGPGESGTQYF. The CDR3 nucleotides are TGTGCCAGCAGTGGGCCAGGGGAGAGTGGGACCCAGTACTTC.

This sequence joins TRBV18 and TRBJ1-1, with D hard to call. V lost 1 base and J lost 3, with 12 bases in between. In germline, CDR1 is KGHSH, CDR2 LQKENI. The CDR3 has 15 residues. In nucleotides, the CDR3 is TGTGCCAGCTCACCACGGAAGGTCCAGGACACTGAAGCTTTCTTT. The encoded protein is CASSPRKVQDTEAFF.